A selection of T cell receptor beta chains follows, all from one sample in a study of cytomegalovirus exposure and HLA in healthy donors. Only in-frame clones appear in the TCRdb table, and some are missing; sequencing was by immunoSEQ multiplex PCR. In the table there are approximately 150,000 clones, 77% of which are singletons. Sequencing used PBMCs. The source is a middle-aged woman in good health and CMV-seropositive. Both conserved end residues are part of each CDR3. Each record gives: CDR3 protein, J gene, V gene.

CDR3: CAWSPFWGLNTEAFF; J: TRBJ1-1; V: TRBV30
CDR3: CASGEQGSSGNTIYF; J: TRBJ1-3; V: TRBV2
CDR3: CASSLRSDSPPDTQYF; J: TRBJ2-3; V: TRBV7-8
CDR3: CASSLGLAGDTQYF; J: TRBJ2-3; V: TRBV4-1
CDR3: CAWSVDRRYGYTF; J: TRBJ1-2; V: TRBV30
CDR3: CASSYSTGDSSYEQYF; J: TRBJ2-7; V: TRBV6-5
CDR3: CASSEVGGANSPLHF; J: TRBJ1-6; V: TRBV6-1
CDR3: CASSLGLAGLTDTQYF; J: TRBJ2-3; V: TRBV7-9
CDR3: CASSQDRPGSYNEQFF; J: TRBJ2-1; V: TRBV4-3
CDR3: CASSAGTGGDHGYTF; J: TRBJ1-2; V: TRBV6-5
CDR3: CASSQAGAGGYEQFF; J: TRBJ2-1; V: TRBV4-1
CDR3: CASSGQGLDTEAFF; J: TRBJ1-1; V: TRBV6-5
CDR3: CASSGTGLYQETQYF; J: TRBJ2-5; V: TRBV5-4
CDR3: CASSLRAGTGELNTEAFF; J: TRBJ1-1; V: TRBV7-2
CDR3: CASSSPEGGRVTQYF; J: TRBJ2-5; V: TRBV7-2
CDR3: CAISEEETGFPRSTDTQYF; J: TRBJ2-3; V: TRBV10-3
CDR3: CASSLSPKRGNTEAFF; J: TRBJ1-1; V: TRBV5-1
CDR3: CASSVVAGGQADTQYF; J: TRBJ2-3; V: TRBV9
CDR3: CSASRQAGYTF; J: TRBJ1-2; V: TRBV20-1
CDR3: CASSYFGTGTDTQYF; J: TRBJ2-3; V: TRBV6-5
CDR3: CASSISGRMVEQYF; J: TRBJ2-7; V: TRBV7-2
CDR3: CASSLGTGNGGYTF; J: TRBJ1-2; V: TRBV5-1
CDR3: CASSYETGDNSPLHF; J: TRBJ1-6; V: TRBV6-5
CDR3: CASSIDRSGNTIYF; J: TRBJ1-3; V: TRBV19
CDR3: CASSLDSPVDTEAFF; J: TRBJ1-1; V: TRBV11-2
CDR3: CASSIPRQRGPSNYGYTF; J: TRBJ1-2; V: TRBV19
CDR3: CASRGDRGTEAFF; J: TRBJ1-1; V: TRBV6-6
CDR3: CASGLAGIEAEAFF; J: TRBJ1-1; V: TRBV5-4
CDR3: CASSYSTGGGYTF; J: TRBJ1-2; V: TRBV6-6
CDR3: CASSPGLAGGYEQYF; J: TRBJ2-7; V: TRBV7-2
CDR3: CASSEGGTYGYTF; J: TRBJ1-2; V: TRBV10-2
CDR3: CAISEDRINSPLHF; J: TRBJ1-6; V: TRBV10-3
CDR3: CASSRQGQETQYF; J: TRBJ2-5; V: TRBV2
CDR3: CASSQVLTGANVLTF; J: TRBJ2-6; V: TRBV4-2
CDR3: CASSPGGAGGETQYF; J: TRBJ2-5; V: TRBV5-4
CDR3: CASSSEYRGAAEAFF; J: TRBJ1-1; V: TRBV6-1
CDR3: CASSSGQNYGYTF; J: TRBJ1-2; V: TRBV6-5
CDR3: CASSLVVALVAETQYF; J: TRBJ2-5; V: TRBV7-2
CDR3: CASSQAAQGRGQPQHF; J: TRBJ1-5; V: TRBV4-1
CDR3: CASSLGQGDNEKLFF; J: TRBJ1-4; V: TRBV7-2
CDR3: CASSEASSYNEQFF; J: TRBJ2-1; V: TRBV10-2
CDR3: CASRPERRYGYTF; J: TRBJ1-2; V: TRBV6-6
CDR3: CASSLALSSRGLFF; J: TRBJ1-4; V: TRBV7-2
CDR3: CASSSTSTSLDTQYF; J: TRBJ2-3; V: TRBV7-9
CDR3: CASMERRYNEQFF; J: TRBJ2-1; V: TRBV2
CDR3: CAWNHGGNSPLHF; J: TRBJ1-6; V: TRBV30
CDR3: CATSRDYHPGGKTYNEQFF; J: TRBJ2-1; V: TRBV15
CDR3: CASSLRADSGGFSGNTIYF; J: TRBJ1-3; V: TRBV5-6
CDR3: CASSQEARGREQFF; J: TRBJ2-1; V: TRBV4-3
CDR3: CASSLDGTGAVYEQYF; J: TRBJ2-7; V: TRBV11-3
CDR3: CASRRDRGGDEKLFF; J: TRBJ1-4; V: TRBV2
CDR3: CASSVLGGNTDTQYF; J: TRBJ2-3; V: TRBV9
CDR3: CSVGGPRTDTQYF; J: TRBJ2-3; V: TRBV29-1
CDR3: CACRGRTGAFGYGYTF; J: TRBJ1-2; V: TRBV30
CDR3: CASSWEGSTEAFF; J: TRBJ1-1; V: TRBV7-9